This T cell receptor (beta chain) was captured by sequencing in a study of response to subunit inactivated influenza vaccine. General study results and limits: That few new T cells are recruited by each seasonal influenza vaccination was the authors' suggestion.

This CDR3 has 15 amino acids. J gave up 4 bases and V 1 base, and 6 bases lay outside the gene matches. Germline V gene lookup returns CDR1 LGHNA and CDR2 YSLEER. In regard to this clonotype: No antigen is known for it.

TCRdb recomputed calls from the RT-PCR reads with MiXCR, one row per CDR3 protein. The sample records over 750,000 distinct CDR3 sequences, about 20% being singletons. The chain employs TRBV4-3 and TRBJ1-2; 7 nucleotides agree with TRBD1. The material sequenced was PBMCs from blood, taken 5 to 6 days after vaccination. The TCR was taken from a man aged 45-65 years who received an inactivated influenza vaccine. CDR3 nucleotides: TGCGCCAGCAGCCAAGTTTGGGGACAGAGCTATGGCTACACCTTC. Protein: CASSQVWGQSYGYTF.